A single sample gave rise to the 23 T cell receptor beta chains below, sequenced in a study of blood T cells in healthy people across ages. A second PCR, run for about 6 to 11 cycles, used a sample-barcoded 5' primer plus a J-beta primer mix. TCRdb redid the calling of the 5' RACE reads with MiXCR, one entry per CDR3 protein. Counted here are more than 1.4 million distinct CDR3 sequences, roughly 40% occurring once; the ten biggest clones make up 7% to 9.5%. The sequencing input was blood. These receptors were obtained from a woman aged 18-35 years in good health.

The chain has TRBV7-9 and TRBJ2-7; no firm D call. Germline V lookup: CDR1 SEHNR, CDR2 FQNEAQ (reference sequence). Trimming shortened V by 4 bases and J by 1 base, and 11 bases separated the two germline ends. The CDR3 is made up of 14 amino acids. The CDR3 sequence is CASSSNAGSYEQYF. CDR3 DNA sequence: TGTGCCAGCAGCTCAAATGCTGGGTCCTACGAGCAGTACTTC.

V is TRBV6-2 or TRBV6-3 and J is TRBJ2-1, with 8 bases matching TRBD1. CDR3 size: 15 residues. The junction had 14 bases not matched to a gene; V was cut back by 7 bases and J by 9 bases. Germline CDR1 reads MNHEY; CDR2 reads SVGEGT. The CDR3 sequence: CASTVLDREMSEQFF. The CDR3 DNA follows: TGTGCCAGCACCGTATTGGACAGGGAGATGAGTGAGCAGTTCTTC.

The rearrangement uses TRBV20-1 and TRBJ2-7; TRBD1 agrees at 10 bases. Germline-derived CDR1 and CDR2 are DFQATT and SNEGSKA (reference sequence). This CDR3 is built from 15 residues. The V and J ends lost 2 bases and 2 bases, in that order; junction bases with no gene match: 6. The CDR3 sequence: CSARMTGTGAYEQYF. CDR3 in DNA: TGCAGTGCTAGAATGACCGGGACAGGGGCCTACGAGCAGTACTTC.

This clonotype was observed many times. The genes are TRBV4-2 and TRBJ2-5, with 7 bases lining up with TRBD1. This CDR3 region has 13 residues. Germline-derived CDR1 and CDR2 are LGHNA and YNFKEQ. J was trimmed by 5 bases and V by 4 bases; bases with no gene match: 4. The CDR3 protein is CASSRGGSETQYF. The CDR3 nucleotides read TGTGCCAGCAGCCGAGGGGGCTCGGAGACCCAGTACTTC.

The genes are TRBV12-3 or TRBV12-4 and TRBJ1-1; the D gene is possibly TRBD1 (6 bases). Trimming took 6 bases from V and 1 from J, leaving 15 bases between them. This CDR3 region has 15 residues. CDR3 sequence (DNA): TGTGCCAGCAGACACCGGGACATGCGGAACACTGAAGCTTTCTTT. Translated, it gives CASRHRDMRNTEAFF.

This chain links TRBV7-2 with TRBJ2-5, with 7 bases that match TRBD2. The trim removed 5 bases at V and 3 bases at J, leaving 9 bases unmatched. Germline CDR1 and CDR2: SGHTA and FQGNSA. This CDR3 has 15 amino acids. The CDR3 reads CASSLSGPGKETQYF. CDR3 nucleotides: TGTGCCAGCAGCCTTAGCGGGCCTGGGAAAGAGACCCAGTACTTC. Looking up the rest from reference TRBV7-2 and TRBJ2-5 gives the full variable domain: GAGVSQSPSNKVTEKGKDVELRCDPISGHTALYWYRQSLGQGLEFLIYFQGNSAPDKSGLPSDRFSAERTGGSVSTLTIQRTQQEDSAVYLCASSLSGPGKETQYFGPGTRLLVL.

The chain joins TRBV25-1 to TRBJ2-2; the match to TRBD2 covers 8 bases. Germline V lookup: CDR1 MGHDK, CDR2 SYGVNS. V was pared by 4 bases and J by 6 bases, with 10 bases of the junction left unmatched. CDR3 length: 16 amino acids. CDR3 nucleotides: TGTGCCAGCAGTGGGGAATCGGGAGGGGCCTCCGGGGAGCTGTTTTTT. Translating it yields CASSGESGGASGELFF.

This clonotype was seen a few times. This sequence joins TRBV12-3 or TRBV12-4 and TRBJ2-5; D possibly corresponds to TRBD2 (5 bases). The CDR3 totals 17 residues. Trimming cost V 1 base and J 5 bases, with 20 bases left between them. The CDR3 DNA is TGTGCCAGCAGTTTAGACTTAGGGCACGCGAGAGGGGAGACCCAGTACTTC. It yields the protein CASSLDLGHARGETQYF.

This clonotype was seen a handful of times. This chain uses TRBV14 with TRBJ1-1; the D is unclear. The CDR3 length is 15 residues. Per germline, CDR1 SGHDN and CDR2 FVKESK. V shed 3 bases and J shed 1 base, with 12 bases lying between them. The CDR3 protein is CASSQDGMANTEAFF. In nucleotides, the CDR3 is TGTGCCAGCAGCCAGGACGGTATGGCGAACACTGAAGCTTTCTTT.

The chain combines TRBV28 with TRBJ2-3, with 8 bases aligning to TRBD1. The V gene end was trimmed by 4 bases and the J gene end by 4 bases; junction bases not matched to a gene: 7. The CDR3 covers 15 residues. Germline CDR1 MDHEN, CDR2 SYDVKM. CDR3 sequence reads: CASSSLDRGADTQYF. The CDR3 nucleotides read TGTGCCAGCAGTTCACTCGACAGGGGAGCAGATACGCAGTATTTT.

This clonotype showed up just a few times. The J gene is TRBJ2-2, the V gene TRBV20-1; D is undetermined. V lost 0 bases to trimming and J lost 3 bases, with 5 bases between them. CDR1 is DFQATT and CDR2 is SNEGSKA in the germline V gene (reference sequence). The CDR3 loop spans 13 amino acids. This chain's CDR3 is CSARELDTGELFF. CDR3 nucleotides: TGCAGTGCTAGAGAATTGGACACCGGGGAGCTGTTTTTT.

The chain is built from TRBV30 and TRBJ2-3, with TRBD2 matching over 9 bases. Germline trimming cut 0 bases from V and 3 bases from J; bases unmatched to any gene: 4. The CDR3 covers 15 residues. The germline V gene has CDR1 GTSNPN and CDR2 SVGIG (reference sequence). DNA for the CDR3: TGTGCCTGGAGTGTAGGCGGGAGGGGGACAGATACGCAGTATTTT. Residues: CAWSVGGRGTDTQYF.

In regard to this clonotype: The junction does not match germline at one end; this may be a read error. The chain's CDR3 is CACTGGSFEQYF. The CDR3 DNA sequence: TGTGCCTGCACAGGGGGGTCCTTCGAGCAGTACTTC. The chain joins TRBV30 to TRBJ2-5, with 8 nucleotides matching TRBD1. The J call may not be correct, given that the DNA end is closer to TRBJ2-7. There are 12 residues in the CDR3. Germline assignment: CDR1 GTSNPN and CDR2 SVGIG (reference sequence).

Written as DNA, the CDR3 is TGTGCCAGCTCACCTGGGGGGCTAGCGGGCCCCGAAGGCGATGAGCAGTTCTTC. This gives the protein CASSPGGLAGPEGDEQFF. The J gene is TRBJ2-1, the V gene TRBV18, with 8 bases that match TRBD2. V trimming: 3 bases; J trimming: 8 bases; junction bases outside the gene matches: 18. Germline V lookup: CDR1 KGHSH, CDR2 LQKENI. This CDR3 has 18 residues.

About this clonotype: A single base separates this from a much larger clone, so it may be a read error. The V call is TRBV12-3 or TRBV12-4, the J call TRBJ2-7, with 7 bases matching TRBD2. The CDR3 is 14 residues long. In DNA form, the CDR3 reads TGTGCCGGCAGCTCAGCGGGACTACCCTACGAGCAGTACTTC. This translates into CAGSSAGLPYEQYF.

The genes are TRBV28 and TRBJ1-6; D is undetermined. This CDR3 is 15 amino acids long. Trimming took 2 bases from V and 5 from J, leaving 10 bases between them. The V gene's germline CDR1 is MDHEN and CDR2 SYDVKM. The DNA for the CDR3 is TGTGCCAGCAGTTTAACTGGGGTAGATAATTCACCCCTCCACTTT. This sequence encodes CASSLTGVDNSPLHF.

This clonotype was found a few times. V and J are TRBV20-1 and TRBJ2-2, with a weak D call TRBD2 (6 bases). Per germline, CDR1 DFQATT and CDR2 SNEGSKA (reference sequence). V lost 2 bases to trimming and J lost 5 bases, with 15 bases between them. The CDR3 has 15 residues. This CDR3 is CSARSPGVSTGELFF. The CDR3 coding sequence is TGCAGTGCTAGAAGTCCGGGAGTATCGACCGGGGAGCTGTTTTTT.

This chain joins TRBV3-1 and TRBJ2-5; possibly TRBD2 for D (6 bases). V dropped 0 bases and J dropped 11 bases, with 25 bases sitting between them. Germline assignment: CDR1 LGHDT and CDR2 YNNKEL (reference sequence). The CDR3 consists of 17 residues. The CDR3 DNA sequence: TGTGCCAGCAGCCAAGAAGTTAGGGCGGGGTGGAACAATGAGCAGTACTTC. Encoded protein: CASSQEVRAGWNNEQYF.

This clonotype was found a few times. The rearrangement uses TRBV4-1 and TRBJ2-6, with D perhaps TRBD1 or TRBD2 (5 bases each). V was pared by 6 bases and J by 0 bases, with 15 bases between. CDR1 and CDR2 from the germline V gene are MGHRA and YSYEKL. This CDR3 comprises 17 residues. Written as DNA, the CDR3 is TGCGCCAGCAGTGCCGGGACCGCTCGCTCTGGGGCCAACGTCCTGACTTTC. As protein: CASSAGTARSGANVLTF.

CDR3 bases: TGTGCCAGCAGTTATATCTTCGAGCGGGATCCCAATGAGCAGTTCTTC. This sequence encodes CASSYIFERDPNEQFF. The rearrangement joins TRBV6-5 to TRBJ2-1; 7 bases line up with TRBD2. This CDR3 is 16 amino acids long. Germline lookup yields CDR1 MNHEY and CDR2 SVGAGI. The V segment lost 3 bases and the J segment 6 bases; nucleotides outside the gene matches: 11.

This clonotype was picked up a small number of times. The V call is TRBV4-1, the J call TRBJ2-1; the match to TRBD2 covers 14 bases. Germline assignment: CDR1 MGHRA and CDR2 YSYEKL. V was clipped by 4 bases and J by 13 bases; unmatched bases: 9. There are 15 residues in the CDR3. CDR3 sequence (DNA): TGCGCCAGCAGCCTAGGACTAGCGGGAGGAGGGCCCCAGTTCTTC. As protein: CASSLGLAGGGPQFF.

The V call is TRBV30, the J call TRBJ1-1; 8 nucleotides agree with TRBD1. Germline V lookup: CDR1 GTSNPN, CDR2 SVGIG (reference sequence). V lost 8 bases, J lost 4 bases, and 6 bases stayed unmatched. The CDR3 consists of 12 residues. CDR3 amino acids: CATDRGGTEAFF. CDR3 DNA: TGTGCCACTGACAGGGGAGGCACTGAAGCTTTCTTT.

Only one count was recorded for this clonotype. The chain uses TRBV28 and TRBJ1-2; weak D call: TRBD1 (5 bases). Germline loops: CDR1 MDHEN, CDR2 SYDVKM. Trimming cost V 5 bases and J 7 bases, with 20 bases left between them. This CDR3 region has 15 residues. CDR3 loop: CASSIPAEGQRGYTF. As DNA, the CDR3 is TGTGCCAGCAGTATCCCGGCAGAGGGGCAACGTGGCTACACCTTC.